The clone carrying this TCR beta chain was seen at least ten times. Construction of the TCR beta libraries employed iRepertoire HTBI primers in conjunction with Arm-PCR of CDR3 regions. Each CDR3 protein gets one entry after TCRdb re-called the multiplex PCR reads with MiXCR. The sample lists about 500,000 distinct CDR3 sequences, 12% occurring once. Time point indicated: newly diagnosed GD, antithyroid drugs for less than 3 months. PBMCs were the source of the RNA used for TCR sequencing. The V end was cut by 10 bases, the J end by 5 bases, with 17 bases between. Germline-derived CDR1 and CDR2 are MNHNS and SASEGT. The length of the CDR3 is 13 residues. The data originate from a study of regulatory T cells in long-lasting Graves disease. Across the study: Graves' patients (newly diagnosed) had been on antithyroid drugs under 3 months.

These data also formed part of another study, on T cells in Graves' hyperthyroidism and ophthalmopathy. That report adds: The patients, who ranged from 18 to 65 in age, presented with newly diagnosed hyperthyroidism lasting under 2 months.

Specimen: peripheral blood mononuclear cells (PBMCs), collected at new diagnosis, from a patient treated with antithyroid drugs. This receptor was identified in a young woman with Graves disease. The rearrangement links TRBV6-1 to TRBJ2-5; D may correspond to TRBD1 or TRBD2 (6 bases each). This CDR3 reads CATTATGGETQYF. The CDR3 coding sequence is TGTGCCACCACCGCGACAGGAGGGGAGACCCAGTACTTC.